These T cell receptor beta chains were read from a single sample in a study of regulatory T cells in long-lasting Graves disease. TCRdb processed the multiplex PCR reads anew with MiXCR; each CDR3 protein has one entry. The table lists approximately 400,000 distinct CDR3 sequences, 15% of them singletons. The data also belong to a second study, concerning T cells in Graves' hyperthyroidism and ophthalmopathy.

The sample consisted of peripheral blood mononuclear cells (PBMCs), taken at new diagnosis, from a patient treated with antithyroid drugs. The receptors stem from a woman aged 30 to 39 with Graves disease. Both conserved end residues are part of each CDR3. The D gene is left open where the match is weak. Only part of the rows carry a size: once, few, many, or a class if the clone is expanded.

clone size	V gene	D gene	J gene	CDR3 DNA	CDR3 protein
few	TRBV5-1	-	TRBJ1-4	TGCGCCAGCAGCTTCGGGATGCGTAATGAAAAACTGTTTTTT	CASSFGMRNEKLFF
-	TRBV30	TRBD1	TRBJ1-2	TGTGCCTGGAGTGTAGACAGGGGTTATGGTGGCTACACCTTC	CAWSVDRGYGGYTF
many	TRBV6-1	-	TRBJ2-7	TGTGCCAGCGTCCTGGGGGGTACCCAGTACTTC	CASVLGGTQYF
few	TRBV19	TRBD2	TRBJ2-1	TGTGCCAGTAGTATAGAGGGTAGCGGGAGGGCCAATGAGCAGTTCTTC	CASSIEGSGRANEQFF
few	TRBV2	TRBD2	TRBJ2-3	TGTGCCAGCGGGATGGGCGGGAGTGGTAGCACAGATACGCAGTATTTT	CASGMGGSGSTDTQYF
many	TRBV7-9	TRBD2	TRBJ2-1	TGTGCCAGCAGGCCGACTAGCGGGAGGCATTACAATGAGCAGTTCTTC	CASRPTSGRHYNEQFF
-	TRBV6-9	-	TRBJ1-2	TGTGCCAGCAGTTACACCCGACAGTCGAACTATGGCTACACCTTC	CASSYTRQSNYGYTF
-	TRBV6-1	-	TRBJ2-2	TGTGCCAGCAGCCCGAAGGATGGGAGCACCGGGGAGCTGTTTTTT	CASSPKDGSTGELFF
-	TRBV27	-	TRBJ2-7	TGTGCCAGCAGTTTATCGCAGGGGCGTGAGCAGTACTTC	CASSLSQGREQYF
many	TRBV12-3/TRBV12-4	TRBD2	TRBJ2-7	TGTGCCAGCAGTCCCATCGGACTAGCGGGAGGGAAGAACGAGCAGTACTTC	CASSPIGLAGGKNEQYF
many	TRBV13	TRBD1	TRBJ1-4	TGTGCCAGCAGCCCATATCGGGGGACAGGGGGCACCCCAGCTAATGAAAAACTGTTTTTT	CASSPYRGTGGTPANEKLFF
-	TRBV4-1	TRBD1	TRBJ1-6	TGCGCCAGCAGCCAGACCGACAGGGGATTTAATTCACCCCTCCACTTT	CASSQTDRGFNSPLHF
many	TRBV5-1	-	TRBJ1-1	TGCGCCAGCAGCTTGGAGGCGAGGGTAGGAACTGAAGCTTTCTTT	CASSLEARVGTEAFF
many	TRBV27	TRBD1	TRBJ2-1	TGTGCCAGCAGTTTCGGGACAGGGGGCGGCGATGAGCAGTTCTTC	CASSFGTGGGDEQFF
many	TRBV10-1	TRBD2	TRBJ2-7	TGCGCCAGCAGTGAGTCGAGGGGAGCGGGAGACGCCTACGAGCAGTACTTC	CASSESRGAGDAYEQYF
many	TRBV12-3/TRBV12-4	TRBD2	TRBJ2-3	TGTGCCAGCAGTAAGCGGGAGGGCGGAGATACGCAGTATTTT	CASSKREGGDTQYF
many	TRBV20-1	TRBD2	TRBJ2-3	TGCAGTGCCAGCCCGACAGGCCAACTAGCGGGAGATACCACAGATACGCAGTATTTT	CSASPTGQLAGDTTDTQYF
many	TRBV6-1	TRBD2	TRBJ2-3	TGTGCCAGCAGTGTAACCGGGACTAGCGGACCAGATACGCAGTATTTT	CASSVTGTSGPDTQYF
many	TRBV18	-	TRBJ2-7	TGTGCCAGCTCACCCGGGTCTAACTCCTACGAGCAGTACTTC	CASSPGSNSYEQYF
few	TRBV6-2/TRBV6-3	TRBD2	TRBJ2-7	TGTGCCAGCAGTCCCAAAACTAGCGGGAGGTTTGAGCAGTACTTC	CASSPKTSGRFEQYF
-	TRBV10-3	-	TRBJ2-7	TGTGCCATCAGTGAGGGCTACGAGCAGTACTTC	CAISEGYEQYF
many	TRBV6-4	-	TRBJ2-3	TGTGCCAGCAGTGTTGGTAGCGGCCACACAGATACGCAGTATTTT	CASSVGSGHTDTQYF
many	TRBV7-2	-	TRBJ2-3	TGTGCCAGCAGCTTTTCCCCCTCCCGGGGCACAGATACGCAGTATTTT	CASSFSPSRGTDTQYF
many	TRBV20-1	TRBD2	TRBJ2-7	TGCAGTGCTAGATCGCGGGAGGGCCCCTACGAGCAGTACTTC	CSARSREGPYEQYF
many	TRBV12-5	TRBD2	TRBJ2-1	TGTGCTAGTGGTTTGGTAGAAACTAGCGGGAGCTCCTACAATGAGCAGTTCTTC	CASGLVETSGSSYNEQFF
few	TRBV3-1	-	TRBJ1-1	TGTGCCAGCAGCCAAGATCGCCTGAACACTGAAGCTTTCTTT	CASSQDRLNTEAFF
-	TRBV28	TRBD2	TRBJ2-1	TGTGCCAGCAGTTTAACTAGCGGGAGGGCCAACAATGAGCAGTTCTTC	CASSLTSGRANNEQFF
many	TRBV7-2	-	TRBJ2-1	TGTGCCAGCAGCTTAGGGGCAGGGGTGGCGGAGCAGTTCTTC	CASSLGAGVAEQFF
-	TRBV4-1	-	TRBJ2-7	TGCGCCAGCAGCCACCTCACAGGGACCTACGAGCAGTACTTC	CASSHLTGTYEQYF
many	TRBV11-3	-	TRBJ2-2	TGTGCCAGCAGCTTAGTCGGGTCCGGGGAGCTGTTTTTT	CASSLVGSGELFF
many	TRBV19	TRBD1	TRBJ2-5	TGTGCCAGTAGTCACCGGGACAGTCCGCGCGAGACCCAGTACTTC	CASSHRDSPRETQYF
-	TRBV7-8	-	TRBJ2-7	TGTGCCAGCCTACTACAGGGCTCGACCTACGAGCAGTACTTC	CASLLQGSTYEQYF
many	TRBV7-2	TRBD1	TRBJ1-3	TGTGCCAGCAGCCGTCAGGGGGCTGGAAACACCATATATTTT	CASSRQGAGNTIYF
many	TRBV12-3/TRBV12-4	-	TRBJ1-5	TGTGCCAGCAGTAGCACAGGGAGGAGCAATCAGCCCCAGCATTTT	CASSSTGRSNQPQHF
few	TRBV12-3/TRBV12-4	TRBD1	TRBJ2-2	TGTGCCAGCAGTAGGATGACCAGGGGGACCGGGGAGCTGTTTTTT	CASSRMTRGTGELFF
-	TRBV18	TRBD1	TRBJ1-2	TGTGCCAGCTCACCATCCCAGGGGGCTACTAACTATGGCTACACCTTC	CASSPSQGATNYGYTF
many	TRBV5-5	-	TRBJ1-4	TGTGCCAGCAGCAATGGCGGCGCGGAAAAACTGTTTTTT	CASSNGGAEKLFF
-	TRBV30	-	TRBJ2-1	TGTGCCTGGAGCCTCGGCCAATCCTACAATGAGCAGTTCTTC	CAWSLGQSYNEQFF
many	TRBV3-1	-	TRBJ2-3	TGTGCCAGCAGCCAAGCCATCGGGAACACAGATACGCAGTATTTT	CASSQAIGNTDTQYF
many	TRBV3-1	TRBD2	TRBJ2-2	TGTGCCAGCAGCCAAGATCGCAGGCTAGCGGGAAGGACCGGGGAGCTGTTTTTT	CASSQDRRLAGRTGELFF
-	TRBV20-1	TRBD2	TRBJ2-7	TGCAGTGCTAGAATCTCCAGCGGGAGGATCCACGAGCAGTACTTC	CSARISSGRIHEQYF
-	TRBV5-6	-	TRBJ2-1	TGTGCCAGCAGGAGACAGCAAACGAATGAGCAGTTCTTC	CASRRQQTNEQFF
many	TRBV3-1	TRBD2	TRBJ2-2	TGTGCCAGCAGCCTCCACCTAGCGGGAGCGAACACCGGGGAGCTGTTTTTT	CASSLHLAGANTGELFF
many	TRBV12-3/TRBV12-4	-	TRBJ2-1	TGTGCCAGCAGCCCAATCGGGGGCTCCTACAATGAGCAGTTCTTC	CASSPIGGSYNEQFF
many	TRBV20-1	TRBD2	TRBJ2-1	TGCAGTGCGCCGGGACTAGCGGGAGAGGTTGAGCAGTTCTTC	CSAPGLAGEVEQFF
-	TRBV6-9	-	TRBJ2-3	TGTGCCAGCAGTTACTATTTAGGAGACAGGGAGGCGCAGTATTTT	CASSYYLGDREAQYF
few	TRBV20-1	-	TRBJ2-7	TGCGCCCTCGTTAGTGGGTCACCGTACGAGCAGTACTTC	CALVSGSPYEQYF
few	TRBV5-1	TRBD2	TRBJ2-5	TGCGCCAGCAGCCCCGGGGGGGTTGAGAGAGAGACCCAGTACTTC	CASSPGGVERETQYF
-	TRBV20-1	-	TRBJ1-5	TGCAGTGCTAGAGATCACGGACAGCCCCAGCATTTT	CSARDHGQPQHF
-	TRBV19	TRBD2	TRBJ2-1	TGTGCCAGTAGTATCCTAGCGGGAAGCTCCTACAATGAGCAGTTCTTC	CASSILAGSSYNEQFF
-	TRBV12-3/TRBV12-4	-	TRBJ2-6	TGTGCCAGCCGCGGGCAGGTTACGAGCTCTGGGGCCAACGTCCTGACTTTC	CASRGQVTSSGANVLTF